Following are 14 T cell receptor beta chains from one sample sequenced in a study of T cell repertoires in aging, cancer and after chemotherapy (dated by TCRdb to about 2019). Instrument on record: Illumina MiSeq. Multiplex touch-down PCR with a mixed TRB-A/B primer pool was used to amplify rearranged TRB sequences covering the V, D and J segments. TCRdb passed the public sequencing reads through fastp at Q25 and MiXCR, retaining productive beta sequences. Records with the same CDR3 protein are collapsed into one entry carrying the most frequent genes and DNA. The sample includes around 3,000 distinct CDR3 sequences, with 25% to 35% observed a single time. Of the sample, roughly two thirds is held by the ten largest clones. Genomic DNA extracted from peripheral blood, rather than sorted cells or RNA, was used as the source for amplification of TCR beta rearrangements. The sample comprised blood. The receptors were sampled from a human donor with a solid tumor.

The chain combines TRBV5-6 with TRBJ2-1; 12 bases are shared with TRBD2. This CDR3 has 20 amino acids. The germline CDR1 and CDR2 sequences are SGHDT and YYEEEE. V was pared by 4 bases and J by 2 bases, with 16 bases of the junction left unmatched. In DNA form, the CDR3 reads TGTGCCAGCAGCCGAAGAACTAGCGGGGGGACACTCAGCCCCTACAATGAGCAGTTCTTC. It translates to CASSRRTSGGTLSPYNEQFF.

This rearrangement joins TRBV27 to TRBJ2-1; 11 nucleotides line up with TRBD1. Germline loops: CDR1 MNHEY, CDR2 SMNVEV (reference sequence). The CDR3 is made up of 16 amino acids. J gave up 8 bases and V 5 bases, and 11 bases lay outside the gene matches. The CDR3 bases are TGTGCCAGCAGTCCCCTAGGGACAGGGGGTCAGGATGAGCAGTTCTTC. Translated: CASSPLGTGGQDEQFF.

This clonotype turned up a few times. The chain recombines TRBV30 with TRBJ1-1; D gene unclear. Trimming removed 5 bases from V and 5 bases from J, with 9 bases in between. The CDR3 is 11 amino acids. Germline V CDR1 and CDR2: GTSNPN, SVGIG (reference sequence). The CDR3 sequence is CAWLAGTEAFF. The CDR3 bases are TGTGCCTGGCTCGCGGGGACTGAAGCTTTCTTT.

This chain uses TRBV19 with TRBJ2-1; 10 bases fit TRBD1. The length of the CDR3 is 14 residues. Germline trimming cut 3 bases from V and 7 bases from J; bases unmatched to any gene: 3. Germline values: CDR1 LNHDA, CDR2 SQIVND (reference sequence). CDR3 sequence (DNA): TGTGCCAGTAGTATGGGACAGGGGCTAAATGAGCAGTTCTTC. Its protein product is CASSMGQGLNEQFF.

This clonotype was seen only a few times. V is TRBV18 and J is TRBJ1-6; TRBD1 might be the D (6 bases). This CDR3 is 14 amino acids long. Germline V CDR1 and CDR2: KGHSH, LQKENI. Trimming cost V 3 bases and J 8 bases, with 11 bases left between them. The CDR3 spells CASSPSQGYSPLHF. CDR3 bases: TGTGCCAGCTCACCTTCGCAGGGGTATTCACCCCTCCACTTT.

The gene calls are TRBV10-3 and TRBJ1-1; 8 bases fit TRBD1. Germline CDR1 is ENHRY and CDR2 is SYGVKD. This CDR3 is 13 amino acids long. V dropped 3 bases and J dropped 4; count of bases not matched to a gene: 1. The CDR3: CAISDGQGTEAFF. For the CDR3, the DNA is TGTGCCATCAGTGATGGACAGGGCACTGAAGCTTTCTTT.

This clonotype was found a few times. V gene TRBV18 combines with J gene TRBJ1-1; D uncertain. Per germline, CDR1 KGHSH and CDR2 LQKENI. CDR3 length: 15 amino acids. Trimming left V 3 bases short and J 4 bases short, with 15 bases between. The CDR3 DNA sequence: TGTGCCAGCTCACCTCGGACGGGAGGAGGCACTGAAGCTTTCTTT. The encoded protein is CASSPRTGGGTEAFF.

This clonotype counts as medium-sized (0.01 to 0.1%). The chain recombines TRBV19 with TRBJ2-1; 9 bases map to TRBD2. This CDR3 region has 10 residues. In germline, CDR1 is LNHDA, CDR2 SQIVND (reference sequence). Unmatched junction bases numbered 1, after V lost 9 bases and J lost 10 bases. The CDR3 protein is CASAGGEQFF. Here the CDR3 DNA reads TGTGCCAGCGCGGGGGGGGAGCAGTTCTTC.

This chain links TRBV5-6 with TRBJ2-2, with D hard to call. CDR3 length: 15 residues. The V gene's germline CDR1 is SGHDT and CDR2 YYEEEE. V dropped 1 base and J dropped 0 bases, with 7 bases sitting between them. CDR3 sequence: CASSLYGANTGELFF. As DNA, the CDR3 is TGTGCCAGCAGCTTGTACGGAGCGAACACCGGGGAGCTGTTTTTT.

The rearrangement uses TRBV12-3 or TRBV12-4 and TRBJ2-2; 9 bases match TRBD1. This CDR3 has 12 residues. The trim removed 5 bases at V and 13 bases at J, leaving 5 bases unmatched. The CDR3 coding sequence is TGTGCCAGCAGTCCAGGACAGGGGCGGCTGTTTTTT. It codes for CASSPGQGRLFF.

The chain couples TRBV5-6 to TRBJ2-5, with 7 bases matching TRBD2. The junction had 6 bases not matched to a gene; V was cut back by 5 bases and J by 2 bases. Germline V gene sequence: CDR1 SGHDT, CDR2 YYEEEE. This CDR3 comprises 14 residues. The CDR3, as DNA: TGTGCCAGCAGTTTAAGCGGGGTACAAGAGACCCAGTACTTC. The encoded protein is CASSLSGVQETQYF.

This clonotype was recorded a few times. The V call is TRBV5-6, the J call TRBJ1-2; D ambiguous. The V end was cut by 4 bases, the J end by 7 bases, with 23 bases between. The CDR3 covers 16 residues. Per the germline V gene, CDR1 is SGHDT and CDR2 is YYEEEE. Here the CDR3 DNA reads TGTGCCAGCAGCGGCCTCGCCAGGCCACTTATTCCTGGCTACACCTTC. This codes for CASSGLARPLIPGYTF.

This clonotype rates as medium-sized. The gene calls are TRBV30 and TRBJ2-7; 11 positions agree with TRBD2. The CDR3 runs 14 residues. Losses at the gene ends were 4 bases for V and 5 bases for J; bases not matched to a gene: 7. Germline assignment: CDR1 GTSNPN and CDR2 SVGIG (reference sequence). The CDR3 DNA follows: TGTGCCTGGAACCCTAGCGGGGGGTTCCACGAGCAGTACTTC. Translating it yields CAWNPSGGFHEQYF.

In its sample, this clonotype is medium-sized. The J gene is TRBJ2-7, the V gene TRBV19, with D perhaps matching TRBD2 (6 bases). V lost 5 bases and J lost 0, with 14 bases in between. The CDR3 is 15 amino acids. Germline CDR1 is LNHDA and CDR2 is SQIVND (reference sequence). CDR3 region: CASSPRDLSSYEQYF. In DNA, the CDR3 is TGTGCCAGTAGTCCTCGGGACTTGAGCTCCTACGAGCAGTACTTC.